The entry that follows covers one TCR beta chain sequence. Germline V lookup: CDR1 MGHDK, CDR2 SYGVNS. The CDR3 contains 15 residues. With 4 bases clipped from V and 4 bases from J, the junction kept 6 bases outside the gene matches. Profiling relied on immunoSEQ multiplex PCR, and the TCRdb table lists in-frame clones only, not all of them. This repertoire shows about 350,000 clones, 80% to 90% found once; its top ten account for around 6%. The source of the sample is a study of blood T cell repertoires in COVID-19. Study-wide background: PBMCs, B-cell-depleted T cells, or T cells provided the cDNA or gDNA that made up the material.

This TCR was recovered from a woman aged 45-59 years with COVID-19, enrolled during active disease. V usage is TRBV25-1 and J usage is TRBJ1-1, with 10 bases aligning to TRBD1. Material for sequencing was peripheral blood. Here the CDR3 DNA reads TGTGCCAGCAGTGCCCGGGACAGGGGCAGCACTGAAGCTTTCTTT. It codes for CASSARDRGSTEAFF.